This paragraph reports one TCR beta chain. This specimen comes from a study of PD-L1 blockade in urothelial cancer. Noted time point: peripheral blood 6 weeks after treatment start. The germline V and J ends were trimmed by 6 bases and 7 bases, with 25 bases remaining between them. Germline V gene sequence: CDR1 MNHEY, CDR2 SMNVEV (reference sequence). The CDR3 contains 18 residues. Profiling relied on immunoSEQ multiplex PCR, and the TCRdb table lists in-frame clones only, not all of them. This sample has about 130,000 clones, with roughly 83% found just once. The receptor was isolated from a man aged 50 to 59 with urothelial cancer. The V gene is TRBV27, the J gene TRBJ1-6; weak D call: TRBD1 (5 bases). Source: PBMCs, taken around atezolizumab (anti-PD-L1) treatment. CDR3 loop: CASRFLGKGGTGNSPLHF. The DNA for the CDR3 is TGTGCCAGCAGATTTTTGGGGAAAGGAGGGACCGGCAATTCACCCCTCCACTTT.